This entry features one T cell receptor beta chain sequence. This CDR3 comprises 15 residues. The V gene's germline CDR1 is MDHEN and CDR2 SYDVKM. Trimming removed 3 bases at V and 3 bases at J, with 11 bases between. This sample stems from a study of glioma-infiltrating T cells after dendritic cell vaccination. Overall study: Monocyte-derived dendritic cells, cultured seven days with IL-4 and GM-CSF, were pulsed with autologous tumor lysate.

Selection required adequate fresh-frozen tumor tissue plus more than two years' survival data. Amplification used 60 V beta primers and 13 J beta primers. Clones were read by immunoSEQ multiplex PCR, and TCRdb kept only the in-frame ones, dropping some. The data hold roughly 38,000 clones, with about 80% observed a single time. J is TRBJ2-2 and V is TRBV28; the D gene is possibly TRBD1 (6 bases). Sequenced here: blood, sampled before dendritic cell vaccination. The sequence derives from a human donor with glioblastoma. CDR3 in DNA: TGTGCCAGCAGTTTTGGGACAAAATACACCGGGGAGCTGTTTTTT. It yields the protein CASSFGTKYTGELFF.